The entry that follows covers one TCR beta chain sequence. The data were produced by immunoSEQ multiplex PCR, yet TCRdb's version contains in-frame clones alone and is incomplete. The sample has a few hundred thousand clones, 80% to 90% seen once. Looked up from germline, CDR1 is LNHNV and CDR2 is YYDKDF (reference sequence). V lost 5 bases and J lost 5, with 12 bases in between. CDR3 length: 13 residues. The sample is drawn from a study of blood T cell repertoires in COVID-19. The sequence was collected from a human donor in a cohort sampled during active COVID-19. The rearrangement uses TRBV15 and TRBJ2-5, with a possible D match to TRBD1 (5 bases). Sequencing input: peripheral blood. The CDR3 loop reads CATSALGRETQYF. As DNA, the CDR3 is TGTGCCACCAGCGCTCTGGGGCGGGAGACCCAGTACTTC.